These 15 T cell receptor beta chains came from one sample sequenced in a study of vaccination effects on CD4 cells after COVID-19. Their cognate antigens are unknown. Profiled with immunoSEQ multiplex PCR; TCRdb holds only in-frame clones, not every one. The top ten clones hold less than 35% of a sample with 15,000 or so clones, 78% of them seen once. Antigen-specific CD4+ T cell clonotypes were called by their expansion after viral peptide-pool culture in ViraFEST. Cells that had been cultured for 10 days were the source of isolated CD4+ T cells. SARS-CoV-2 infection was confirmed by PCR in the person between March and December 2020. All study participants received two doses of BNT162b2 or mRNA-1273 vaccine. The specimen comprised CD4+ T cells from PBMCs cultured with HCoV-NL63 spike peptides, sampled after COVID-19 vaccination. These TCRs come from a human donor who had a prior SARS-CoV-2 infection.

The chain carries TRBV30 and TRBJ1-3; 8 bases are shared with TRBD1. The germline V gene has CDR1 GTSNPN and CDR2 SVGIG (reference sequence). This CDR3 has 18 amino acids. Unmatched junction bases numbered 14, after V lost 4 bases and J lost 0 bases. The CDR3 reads CAWTRDRTFRLSGNTIYF. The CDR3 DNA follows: TGTGCCTGGACCCGGGACAGGACATTCAGACTCTCTGGAAACACCATATATTTT.

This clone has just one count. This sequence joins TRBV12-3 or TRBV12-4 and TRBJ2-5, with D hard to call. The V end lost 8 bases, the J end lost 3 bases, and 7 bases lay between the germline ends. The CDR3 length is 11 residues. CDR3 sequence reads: CASRAEETQYF. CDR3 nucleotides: TGTGCCAGCCGCGCCGAAGAGACCCAGTACTTC.

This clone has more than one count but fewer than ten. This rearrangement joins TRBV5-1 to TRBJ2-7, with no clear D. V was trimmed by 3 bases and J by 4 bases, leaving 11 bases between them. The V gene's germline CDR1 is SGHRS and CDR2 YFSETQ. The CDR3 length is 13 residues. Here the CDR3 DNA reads TGCGCCAGCAGCTGGGGATCCCGGTACGAGCAGTACTTC. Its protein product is CASSWGSRYEQYF. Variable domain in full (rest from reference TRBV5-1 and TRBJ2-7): KAGVTQTPRYLIKTRGQQVTLSCSPISGHRSVSWYQQTPGQGLQFLFEYFSETQRNKGNFPGRFSGRQFSNSRSEMNVSTLELGDSALYLCASSWGSRYEQYFGPGTRLTVT.

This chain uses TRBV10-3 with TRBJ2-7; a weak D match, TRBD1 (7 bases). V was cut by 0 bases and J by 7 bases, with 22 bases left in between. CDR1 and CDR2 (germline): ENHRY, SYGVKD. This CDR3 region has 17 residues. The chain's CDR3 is CAISESGRGQSLREQYF. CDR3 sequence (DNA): TGTGCCATCAGTGAGTCTGGGCGGGGACAGTCTCTACGAGAGCAGTACTTC.

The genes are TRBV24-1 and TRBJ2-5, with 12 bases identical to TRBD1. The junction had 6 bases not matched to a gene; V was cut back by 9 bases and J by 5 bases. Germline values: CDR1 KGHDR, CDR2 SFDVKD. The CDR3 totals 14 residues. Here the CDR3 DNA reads TGTGCCACCGGGACAGGGGGCGCCTTGGAGACCCAGTACTTC. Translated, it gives CATGTGGALETQYF.

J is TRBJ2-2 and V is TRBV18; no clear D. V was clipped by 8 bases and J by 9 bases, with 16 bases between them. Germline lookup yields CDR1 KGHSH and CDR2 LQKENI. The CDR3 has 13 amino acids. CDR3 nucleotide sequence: TGTGCCAGCGGAGAGAGATACGGCAGGGAGCTGTTTTTT. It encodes CASGERYGRELFF.

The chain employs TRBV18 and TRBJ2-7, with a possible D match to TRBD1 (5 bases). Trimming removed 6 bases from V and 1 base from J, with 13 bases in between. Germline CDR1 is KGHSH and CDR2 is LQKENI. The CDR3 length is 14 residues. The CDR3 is CASSQNRNSYEQYF. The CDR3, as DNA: TGTGCCAGCTCCCAAAACAGGAATTCCTACGAGCAGTACTTC. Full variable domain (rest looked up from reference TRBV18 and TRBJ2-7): NAGVMQNPRHLVRRRGQEARLRCSPMKGHSHVYWYRQLPEEGLKFMVYLQKENIIDESGMPKERFSAEFPKEGPSILRIQQVVRGDSAAYFCASSQNRNSYEQYFGPGTRLTVT.

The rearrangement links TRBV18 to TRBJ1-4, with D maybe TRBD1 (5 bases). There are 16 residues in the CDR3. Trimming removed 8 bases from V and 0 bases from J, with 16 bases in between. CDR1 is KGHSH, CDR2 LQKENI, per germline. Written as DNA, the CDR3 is TGTGCCAGCCATAAGGGGCGAGGGGCAACTAATGAAAAACTGTTTTTT. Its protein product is CASHKGRGATNEKLFF.

CDR3 region: CASSIGPGTAYEQYF. The DNA for the CDR3 is TGTGCCAGTAGTATAGGTCCAGGGACCGCCTACGAGCAGTACTTC. The V gene is TRBV19, the J gene TRBJ2-7; TRBD1 or TRBD2 may be the D gene (5 bases each). The CDR3 contains 15 residues. Germline-derived CDR1 and CDR2 are LNHDA and SQIVND (reference sequence). V lost 1 base, J lost 2 bases, and 12 bases lay in between.

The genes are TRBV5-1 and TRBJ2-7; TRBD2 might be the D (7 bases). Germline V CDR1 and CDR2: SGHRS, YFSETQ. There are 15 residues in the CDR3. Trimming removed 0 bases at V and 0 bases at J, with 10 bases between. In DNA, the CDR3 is TGCGCCAGCAGCTTGGTAGGGGGGGGCTCCTACGAGCAGTACTTC. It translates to CASSLVGGGSYEQYF.

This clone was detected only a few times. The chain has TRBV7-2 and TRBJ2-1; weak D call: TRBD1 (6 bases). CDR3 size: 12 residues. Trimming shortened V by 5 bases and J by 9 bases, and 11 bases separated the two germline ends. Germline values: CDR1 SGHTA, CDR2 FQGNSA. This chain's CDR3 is CASSIQGSEQFF. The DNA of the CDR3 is TGTGCCAGCAGCATACAGGGCAGTGAGCAGTTCTTC.

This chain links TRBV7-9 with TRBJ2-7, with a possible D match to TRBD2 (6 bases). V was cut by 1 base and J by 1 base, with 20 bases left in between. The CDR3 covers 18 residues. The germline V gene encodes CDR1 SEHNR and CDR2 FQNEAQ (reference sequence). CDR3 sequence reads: CASSLGSLASDASYEQYF. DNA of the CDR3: TGTGCCAGCAGCTTAGGGTCTCTAGCGTCGGACGCATCCTACGAGCAGTACTTC.

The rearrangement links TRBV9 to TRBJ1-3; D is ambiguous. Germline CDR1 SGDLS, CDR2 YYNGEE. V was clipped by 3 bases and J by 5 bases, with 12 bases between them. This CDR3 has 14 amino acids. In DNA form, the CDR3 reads TGTGCCAGCAGCGCACCACGAAATAGAAACACCATATATTTT. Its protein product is CASSAPRNRNTIYF.

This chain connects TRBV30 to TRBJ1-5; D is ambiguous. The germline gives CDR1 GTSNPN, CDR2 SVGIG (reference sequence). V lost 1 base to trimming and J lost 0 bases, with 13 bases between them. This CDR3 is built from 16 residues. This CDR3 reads CAWSAGSWYSNQPQHF. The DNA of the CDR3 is TGTGCCTGGAGTGCCGGGTCTTGGTATAGCAATCAGCCCCAGCATTTT.

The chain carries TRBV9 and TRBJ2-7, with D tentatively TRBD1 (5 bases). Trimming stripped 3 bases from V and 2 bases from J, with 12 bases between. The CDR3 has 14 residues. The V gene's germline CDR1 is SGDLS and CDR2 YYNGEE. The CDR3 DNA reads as TGTGCCAGCAGCGCGACAGCGTTTACCTACGAGCAGTACTTC. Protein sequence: CASSATAFTYEQYF.